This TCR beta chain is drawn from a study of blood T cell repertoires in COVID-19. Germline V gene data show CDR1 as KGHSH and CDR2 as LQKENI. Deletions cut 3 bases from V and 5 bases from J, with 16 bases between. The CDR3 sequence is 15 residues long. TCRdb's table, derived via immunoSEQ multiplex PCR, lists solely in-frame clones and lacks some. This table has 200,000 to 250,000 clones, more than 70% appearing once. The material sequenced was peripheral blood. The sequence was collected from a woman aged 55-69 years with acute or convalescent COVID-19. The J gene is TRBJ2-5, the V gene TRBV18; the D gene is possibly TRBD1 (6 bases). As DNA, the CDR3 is TGTGCCAGCTCACCCCGGGACACAGAGCGGGAGACCCAGTACTTC. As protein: CASSPRDTERETQYF.